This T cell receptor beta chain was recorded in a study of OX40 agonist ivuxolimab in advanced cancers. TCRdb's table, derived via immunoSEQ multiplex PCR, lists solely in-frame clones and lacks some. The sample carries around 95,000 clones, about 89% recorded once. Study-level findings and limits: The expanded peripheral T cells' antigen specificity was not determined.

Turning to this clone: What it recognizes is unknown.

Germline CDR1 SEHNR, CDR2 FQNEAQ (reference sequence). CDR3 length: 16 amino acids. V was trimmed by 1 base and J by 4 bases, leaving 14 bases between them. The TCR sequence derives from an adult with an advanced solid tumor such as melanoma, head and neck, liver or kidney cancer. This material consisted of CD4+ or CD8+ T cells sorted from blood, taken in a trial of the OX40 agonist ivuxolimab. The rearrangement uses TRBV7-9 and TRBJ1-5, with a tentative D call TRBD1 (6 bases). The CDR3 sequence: CASSLEVRGINQPQHF. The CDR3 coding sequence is TGTGCCAGCAGCTTAGAGGTTAGGGGGATTAATCAGCCCCAGCATTTT.